The T cell receptor beta chain described here comes from a study of blood T cell repertoires in COVID-19. Study in general: The study drew acute and convalescent COVID-19 samples from the United States, Italy and Spain. T cells, B-cell-depleted T cells, or PBMCs supplied cDNA or gDNA.

How the authors handled the data: Using reference gene primer amplification, nucleated cell counts were estimated. The repertoire was sequenced with immunoSEQ multiplex PCR; TCRdb's copy has only in-frame clones and lacks some. The V and J calls and clone size come from that table; D and trimming were worked out from the DNA. This sample has about 490,000 clones; roughly 88% occur once, and the top ten carry approximately 3.2%. CDR3 size: 13 residues. Per germline, CDR1 KGHDR and CDR2 SFDVKD. V was shortened by 5 bases and J by 2 bases, with 7 bases between the two germline ends. The rearrangement uses TRBV24-1 and TRBJ2-3; D is ambiguous. The sample was peripheral blood. The TCR comes from a human donor in a cohort sampled during active COVID-19. Here the CDR3 DNA reads TGTGCCACCAGTGGCGATAACACAGATACGCAGTATTTT. Translating gives CATSGDNTDTQYF.